This entry lists 29 T cell receptor beta chains sequenced from one sample in a study of blood T cell repertoires in COVID-19. Produced via immunoSEQ multiplex PCR; TCRdb's table is partial and in-frame only. The table includes hundreds of thousands of clones, 87% detected once. The material sequenced was peripheral blood. Receptors originate from a woman aged 50 to 60 with COVID-19, enrolled during active disease.

The count of this clone is one. The genes are TRBV7-7 and TRBJ2-2, with TRBD2 matching over 9 bases. From germline, CDR1 is SSHAT and CDR2 FNYEAQ (reference sequence). J gave up 5 bases and V 2 bases, and 6 bases lay outside the gene matches. The CDR3 is 16 amino acids. The CDR3 reads CASSLSSGSGTGELFF. In DNA form, the CDR3 reads TGTGCCAGCAGCTTAAGTAGCGGGAGTGGAACCGGGGAGCTGTTTTTT.

The rearrangement uses TRBV6-4 and TRBJ1-2; a weak D match, TRBD1 (6 bases). CDR1 MRHNA and CDR2 SNTAGT come from the germline V gene. The V end was cut by 4 bases, the J end by 6 bases, with 12 bases between. The CDR3 totals 13 residues. The CDR3 region is CASSVGRGHGYTF. The CDR3 coding sequence is TGTGCCAGCAGTGTTGGGCGGGGGCATGGCTACACCTTC.

The V and J genes are TRBV18 and TRBJ2-5; weak D call: TRBD2 (5 bases). Germline CDR1 reads KGHSH; CDR2 reads LQKENI. Trimming cost V 9 bases and J 0 bases, with 17 bases left between them. CDR3 length: 15 amino acids. The CDR3 DNA follows: TGTGCCAGTACACGGGGTCATTTGTACCAAGAGACCCAGTACTTC. It yields the protein CASTRGHLYQETQYF.

V gene TRBV20-1 combines with J gene TRBJ2-2; D is perhaps TRBD1 (7 bases). Trimming shortened V by 3 bases and J by 3 bases, and 14 bases separated the two germline ends. Germline CDR1 DFQATT, CDR2 SNEGSKA (reference sequence). The CDR3 length is 15 residues. CDR3 DNA sequence: TGCAGTGCTAGTGGAGGGGGCTCTTACACCGGGGAGCTGTTTTTT. The encoded protein is CSASGGGSYTGELFF.

This clone appeared a few times. The rearrangement links TRBV12-5 to TRBJ2-1; 7 bases agree with TRBD1. The trim removed 4 bases at V and 4 bases at J, leaving 13 bases unmatched. The length of the CDR3 is 17 residues. Germline CDR1 reads LGHNT; CDR2 reads FRNRAP. The CDR3 DNA sequence: TGTGCTAGTGGTTCAAGACAGGGTCGGGTATTTTACAATGAGCAGTTCTTC. Its translation: CASGSRQGRVFYNEQFF.

V and J are TRBV2 and TRBJ1-4, with D possibly TRBD1 on 5 matching bases. In germline, CDR1 is SNHLY, CDR2 FYNNEI. Trimming stripped 6 bases from V and 3 bases from J, with 17 bases between. The CDR3 sequence is 16 residues long. CDR3 sequence: CASRESTGWANEKLFF. In DNA, the CDR3 is TGTGCCAGCAGGGAATCAACAGGATGGGCTAATGAAAAACTGTTTTTT. The whole variable domain, remainder taken from reference TRBV2 and TRBJ1-4, is EPEVTQTPSHQVTQMGQEVILRCVPISNHLYFYWYRQILGQKVEFLVSFYNNEISEKSEIFDDQFSVERPDGSNFTLKIRSTKLEDSAMYFCASRESTGWANEKLFFGSGTQLSVL.

The V and J genes are TRBV27 and TRBJ2-7; weak D call: TRBD1 (5 bases). Trimming removed 2 bases from V and 2 bases from J, with 10 bases in between. CDR3 length: 14 residues. The V gene's germline CDR1 is MNHEY and CDR2 SMNVEV (reference sequence). CDR3 coding DNA: TGTGCCAGCAGTTTAGGGGCCGGAACCTACGAGCAGTACTTC. It codes for CASSLGAGTYEQYF.

The gene calls are TRBV6-5 and TRBJ2-3; maybe TRBD1 (5 bases). Germline CDR1 reads MNHEY; CDR2 reads SVGAGI. The CDR3 has 14 amino acids. V was cut by 6 bases and J by 0 bases, with 10 bases left in between. The CDR3 bases are TGTGCCAGCAGAACAGGATTTAGCACAGATACGCAGTATTTT. This sequence encodes CASRTGFSTDTQYF.

This chain links TRBV3-1 (or the pseudogene TRBV3-2) with TRBJ1-2, with D tentatively TRBD1 (5 bases). CDR1 is LGHDT and CDR2 is YNNKEL in the germline V gene (reference sequence). The CDR3 sequence is 15 residues long. Trimming stripped 4 bases from V and 1 base from J, with 13 bases between. CDR3 nucleotides: TGTGCCAGCAGCCCGGGCTGGGGGGGTAACTATGGCTACACCTTC. Translated, it gives CASSPGWGGNYGYTF.

V gene TRBV19 combines with J gene TRBJ1-5, with D perhaps TRBD1 (5 bases). CDR1 is LNHDA, CDR2 SQIVND, per germline (reference sequence). V was trimmed by 4 bases and J by 3 bases, leaving 16 bases between them. The CDR3 totals 16 residues. CDR3 DNA sequence: TGTGCCAGTAGTAGTTCAGGGCGATTGGACAATCAGCCCCAGCATTTT. This gives the protein CASSSSGRLDNQPQHF. The full variable domain, with the rest looked up from reference TRBV19 and TRBJ1-5, is DGGITQSPKYLFRKEGQNVTLSCEQNLNHDAMYWYRQDPGQGLRLIYYSQIVNDFQKGDIAEGYSVSREKKESFPLTVTSAQKNPTAFYLCASSSSGRLDNQPQHFGDGTRLSIL.

This chain joins TRBV19 and TRBJ2-6; possible D gene TRBD1, 6 bases. The CDR3 extends over 15 amino acids. V gave up 5 bases and J gave up 2 bases, with 10 bases separating them. Germline V lookup: CDR1 LNHDA, CDR2 SQIVND (reference sequence). CDR3 DNA: TGTGCCAGTAGTGCCTACAGGGCTGGGGCCAACGTCCTGACTTTC. As protein: CASSAYRAGANVLTF.

The chain employs TRBV24-1 and TRBJ2-1, with no clear D. Germline loops: CDR1 KGHDR, CDR2 SFDVKD. The length of the CDR3 is 13 residues. Trimming pared 9 bases from V and 0 bases from J, leaving 8 bases between. CDR3 bases: TGTGCCACCGGCAGAAACTCCTACAATGAGCAGTTCTTC. As protein: CATGRNSYNEQFF.

This sequence joins TRBV7-9 and TRBJ2-5; no clear D gene. Trimming cost V 5 bases and J 0 bases, with 13 bases left between them. CDR1 and CDR2 from the germline V gene are SEHNR and FQNEAQ (reference sequence). The CDR3 is 15 residues long. In DNA, the CDR3 is TGTGCCAGCAGCCTGACAACAATCTACCAAGAGACCCAGTACTTC. Its translation: CASSLTTIYQETQYF.

CDR3 region: CATSDLGTSGREREQFF. CDR3 DNA: TGTGCCACCAGTGACCTCGGGACTAGCGGGAGGGAACGTGAGCAGTTCTTC. The rearrangement joins TRBV24-1 to TRBJ2-1, with 16 bases matching TRBD2. The germline gives CDR1 KGHDR, CDR2 SFDVKD. The CDR3 spans 17 residues. V lost 4 bases and J lost 9; bases outside the gene matches: 8.

The chain combines TRBV30 with TRBJ2-7, with TRBD2 as a possible D gene (6 bases). From germline, CDR1 is GTSNPN and CDR2 SVGIG (reference sequence). Trimming stripped 0 bases from V and 6 bases from J, with 15 bases between. The CDR3 consists of 14 residues. The CDR3 sequence: CAWSVGMVGGEQYF. DNA for the CDR3: TGTGCCTGGAGTGTCGGAATGGTGGGAGGCGAGCAGTACTTC.

The chain couples TRBV7-2 to TRBJ2-7, with 12 bases aligning to TRBD2. This CDR3 has 19 residues. Germline CDR1 SGHTA, CDR2 FQGNSA. Trimming removed 5 bases from V and 2 bases from J; junction bases left unmatched: 16. CDR3 coding DNA: TGTGCCAGCAGCCCTGTTGGGGCTAGCGGGAGGGCCCTTCCCTACGAGCAGTACTTC. This encodes CASSPVGASGRALPYEQYF.

This chain links TRBV14 with TRBJ2-1; D is possibly TRBD2 (5 bases). The CDR3 has 15 residues. Germline assignment: CDR1 SGHDN and CDR2 FVKESK. V dropped 4 bases and J dropped 0 bases, with 10 bases sitting between them. In DNA form, the CDR3 reads TGTGCCAGCAGCCCCAGCGGTAGCTCCTACAATGAGCAGTTCTTC. Protein product: CASSPSGSSYNEQFF.

This chain joins TRBV9 and TRBJ1-3, with 7 positions matching TRBD1. The CDR3 contains 17 residues. With V trimmed by 1 base and J by 2 bases, 9 bases remained unmatched. Germline lookup yields CDR1 SGDLS and CDR2 YYNGEE. Written as DNA, the CDR3 is TGTGCCAGCAGCGTATATTCGAACAGGGGCGCTGGAAACACCATATATTTT. Protein sequence: CASSVYSNRGAGNTIYF.

This clone has more than one count but fewer than ten. The CDR3 DNA reads as TGTGCCAGCAGTCTAGCGGGGAGCTCCTACAATGAGCAGTTCTTC. Translating it yields CASSLAGSSYNEQFF. The chain is built from TRBV6-6 and TRBJ2-1, with TRBD2 matching 9 bases. Trimming removed 5 bases from V and 0 bases from J; junction bases left unmatched: 2. The CDR3 covers 15 residues. The germline CDR1 and CDR2 sequences are MNHNY and SVGAGI (reference sequence).

J is TRBJ2-3 and V is TRBV30, with D perhaps TRBD2 (6 bases). With 2 bases removed from V and 2 bases from J, the gap between germline ends came to 11 bases. In germline, CDR1 is GTSNPN, CDR2 SVGIG (reference sequence). CDR3 length: 14 amino acids. DNA of the CDR3: TGTGCCTGGAGTCTGGCTAGCGACACAGATACGCAGTATTTT. Residues: CAWSLASDTDTQYF.

The chain recombines TRBV6-2 or TRBV6-3 with TRBJ2-2; the D is unclear. CDR1 and CDR2 from the germline V gene are MNHEY and SVGEGT. V was pared by 0 bases and J by 0 bases, with 8 bases between. The CDR3 is made up of 16 amino acids. The CDR3 loop reads CASSYSRNANTGELFF. The CDR3 bases are TGTGCCAGCAGTTACTCGAGGAACGCGAACACCGGGGAGCTGTTTTTT.

CDR3 in DNA: TGTGCCAGCAGCTTGGGACTAGCGGGAGCCTACAATGAGCAGTTCTTC. Translated, it gives CASSLGLAGAYNEQFF. The gene calls are TRBV11-3 and TRBJ2-1; 14 positions agree with TRBD2. V was clipped by 3 bases and J by 2 bases; unmatched bases: 0. CDR1 and CDR2 (germline): SGHNT, YENEEA. This CDR3 comprises 16 residues.

V and J are TRBV30 and TRBJ2-3; D is undetermined. The CDR3 spans 12 residues. The germline V gene encodes CDR1 GTSNPN and CDR2 SVGIG (reference sequence). V lost 4 bases and J 3 bases, leaving 8 bases between the germline ends. DNA for the CDR3: TGTGCCTGGACTGGGCAAACAGATACGCAGTATTTT. Translating gives CAWTGQTDTQYF. The entire variable domain, with the rest obtained from reference TRBV30 and TRBJ2-3, is as follows: SQTIHQWPATLVQPVGSPLSLECTVEGTSNPNLYWYRQAAGRGLQLLFYSVGIGQISSEVPQNLSASRPQDRQFILSSKKLLLSDSGFYLCAWTGQTDTQYFGPGTRLTVL.

The chain uses TRBV24-1 and TRBJ2-2, with D maybe TRBD2 (7 bases). Trimming cost V 3 bases and J 1 base, with 11 bases left between them. The CDR3 has 16 residues. Germline CDR1 is KGHDR and CDR2 is SFDVKD. The CDR3 here is CATSDRGAVNTGELFF. CDR3 DNA sequence: TGTGCCACCAGTGATCGGGGGGCGGTGAACACCGGGGAGCTGTTTTTT.

This clone was counted a single time. The V gene is TRBV11-3, the J gene TRBJ1-1; D not certain. This CDR3 has 13 amino acids. Per the germline V gene, CDR1 is SGHNT and CDR2 is YENEEA. Trimming took off 6 bases at V and 3 bases at J, with 11 bases between the two ends. The CDR3 sequence: CASRLEGYTEAFF. For the CDR3, the DNA is TGTGCCAGCAGACTAGAAGGGTACACTGAAGCTTTCTTT.

The rearrangement uses TRBV5-4 and TRBJ2-1; D is possibly TRBD2 (6 bases). V was cut by 4 bases and J by 2 bases, with 16 bases left in between. Germline V gene lookup returns CDR1 SGHNT and CDR2 YYREEE (reference sequence). The CDR3 is 16 residues long. CDR3 loop: CASSAVGGEAYNEQFF. Written as DNA, the CDR3 is TGTGCCAGCAGCGCGGTAGGAGGGGAAGCCTACAATGAGCAGTTCTTC.

J is TRBJ1-4 and V is TRBV27, with D hard to call. Germline values: CDR1 MNHEY, CDR2 SMNVEV (reference sequence). Trimming cost V 7 bases and J 0 bases, with 15 bases left between them. This CDR3 spans 16 amino acids. The CDR3 loop reads CASTLRPGATNEKLFF. DNA for the CDR3: TGTGCCAGCACCCTTCGGCCGGGTGCAACTAATGAAAAACTGTTTTTT.

CDR3: CASTLSPVVAGARDTQYF. CDR3 DNA sequence: TGTGCCAGTACCCTCTCGCCCGTGGTAGCGGGAGCGCGAGATACGCAGTATTTT. The V gene is TRBV19, the J gene TRBJ2-3; TRBD2 aligns across 9 bases. The germline gives CDR1 LNHDA, CDR2 SQIVND (reference sequence). V trimming: 7 bases; J trimming: 5 bases; junction bases outside the gene matches: 19. The CDR3 totals 18 residues.

The chain recombines TRBV3-1 (or the pseudogene TRBV3-2) with TRBJ1-1; D gene ambiguous. Looked up from germline, CDR1 is LGHDT and CDR2 is YNNKEL (reference sequence). V was cut by 0 bases and J by 4 bases, with 12 bases left in between. CDR3 size: 15 residues. The CDR3 DNA sequence: TGTGCCAGCAGCCAAGATTGGGGAGGTGGCACTGAAGCTTTCTTT. Its translation is CASSQDWGGGTEAFF.